Below are 9 T cell receptor beta chains sequenced from a single sample in a study of blood T cell repertoires in COVID-19. Only in-frame clones appear in the TCRdb table, and some are missing; sequencing was by immunoSEQ multiplex PCR. This table has about 160,000 clones, 85% appearing once. Sequenced material: peripheral blood. The receptors shown here come from a human donor with acute or convalescent COVID-19. The donor label of this sample is uncertain.

The rearrangement uses TRBV5-1 and TRBJ1-6; TRBD1 is a possible D gene (5 bases). The V end lost 0 bases, the J end lost 0 bases, and 16 bases lay between the germline ends. Germline CDR1 and CDR2: SGHRS and YFSETQ. The CDR3 consists of 19 residues. The CDR3 here is CASSLGRLQDNSYNSPLHF. The CDR3 DNA follows: TGCGCCAGCAGCTTGGGTAGATTACAGGACAACTCCTATAATTCACCCCTCCACTTT.

The chain recombines TRBV5-1 with TRBJ2-6, with D perhaps TRBD1 (6 bases). CDR3 length: 16 residues. Germline-derived CDR1 and CDR2 are SGHRS and YFSETQ. Trimming cost V 7 bases and J 4 bases, with 18 bases left between them. CDR3 amino acids: CASGAGVGSGANVLTF. CDR3 nucleotides: TGCGCCAGCGGAGCAGGGGTTGGGTCCGGGGCCAACGTCCTGACTTTC. Full variable domain (remainder filled in from reference TRBV5-1 and TRBJ2-6): KAGVTQTPRYLIKTRGQQVTLSCSPISGHRSVSWYQQTPGQGLQFLFEYFSETQRNKGNFPGRFSGRQFSNSRSEMNVSTLELGDSALYLCASGAGVGSGANVLTFGAGSRLTVL.

The genes are TRBV5-4 and TRBJ2-3; tentatively, D is TRBD1 (7 bases). Germline CDR1 reads SGHNT; CDR2 reads YYREEE (reference sequence). The CDR3 length is 14 residues. Trimming removed 7 bases from V and 4 bases from J, with 16 bases in between. Here the CDR3 reads CASFLRGAADTQYF. The CDR3 bases are TGTGCCAGCTTTCTCAGGGGGGCGGCAGATACGCAGTATTTT.

This clone was detected once. The gene calls are TRBV28 and TRBJ2-4; 9 bases agree with TRBD1. Trimming took 6 bases from V and 8 from J; bases not matched to a gene: 8. Germline loops: CDR1 MDHEN, CDR2 SYDVKM. This CDR3 contains 14 residues. The CDR3 loop reads CASSVTTGGYIQYF. The CDR3 DNA sequence: TGTGCCAGCAGCGTGACGACAGGGGGATACATTCAGTACTTC.

This chain links TRBV7-9 with TRBJ1-6; 10 bases map to TRBD1. Germline V gene data show CDR1 as SEHNR and CDR2 as FQNEAQ (reference sequence). CDR3 length equals 17 residues. Trimming took 5 bases from V and 5 from J; bases not matched to a gene: 9. The CDR3 here is CASSPGQGGTNNSPLHF. CDR3 bases: TGTGCCAGCAGCCCAGGACAGGGGGGGACTAATAATTCACCCCTCCACTTT.

Only a few counts were recorded for this clone. The chain is built from TRBV7-9 and TRBJ1-6; 9 nucleotides match TRBD1. Germline CDR1 SEHNR, CDR2 FQNEAQ (reference sequence). The CDR3 loop spans 15 amino acids. V gave up 5 bases and J gave up 11 bases; unmatched junction bases: 10. CDR3 in amino acids: CASSITGGGTTPLHF. The CDR3 coding sequence is TGTGCCAGCAGCATAACAGGGGGCGGGACGACACCCCTCCACTTT.

This clone was observed once. The CDR3 DNA reads TGCGCCAGCAGCTTGAGCAACCTCAGGGATGGCTACACCTTC. Translating it yields CASSLSNLRDGYTF. The rearrangement uses TRBV5-1 and TRBJ1-2, with D possibly being TRBD1 (5 bases). Germline CDR1 reads SGHRS; CDR2 reads YFSETQ. CDR3 length equals 14 residues. The germline V and J ends were trimmed by 1 base and 6 bases, with 13 bases remaining between them.

This clone was counted once. The rearrangement links TRBV19 to TRBJ1-5, with D perhaps matching TRBD1 (5 bases). The CDR3 extends over 16 amino acids. V was shortened by 3 bases and J by 4 bases, with 16 bases between the two germline ends. Germline CDR1 LNHDA, CDR2 SQIVND (reference sequence). CDR3 region: CASSIWSGGENQPQHF. The CDR3 coding sequence is TGTGCCAGTAGTATTTGGAGCGGAGGGGAAAATCAGCCCCAGCATTTT.

The gene calls are TRBV7-3 and TRBJ2-1; maybe TRBD2 (6 bases). This CDR3 has 14 amino acids. V lost 4 bases to trimming and J lost 4 bases, with 11 bases between them. Germline V gene sequence: CDR1 SGHTA, CDR2 FQGTGA. CDR3 sequence (DNA): TGTGCCAGCAGCTCCGGGGGATTTTACAATGAGCAGTTCTTC. Translating gives CASSSGGFYNEQFF.